Shown below are 2 T cell receptor beta chains from a single sample sequenced in a study of T cells after posttransplantation cyclophosphamide. Treatment was busulfan-fludarabine conditioning, a marrow graft, and cyclophosphamide on days +3 and +4. Only in-frame clones appear in the TCRdb table, and some are missing; sequencing was by immunoSEQ multiplex PCR. This table has approximately 22,000 clones, roughly nine tenths appearing once. The sequencing here drew on PBMCs, taken after allogeneic stem cell transplant with posttransplant cyclophosphamide. These receptor sequences come from a female patient between 30 and 45 years old who received an allogeneic stem cell transplant from an unrelated donor, was CMV-positive, and had no GVHD. Some of the T cells may derive from the graft donor.

The CDR3 loop reads CASSLGGTGGGQPQHF. The CDR3 nucleotides are TGTGCCAGCAGCTTGGGGGGTACAGGGGGCGGGCAGCCCCAGCATTTT. V and J are TRBV5-4 and TRBJ1-5; 9 nucleotides agree with TRBD1. The CDR3 totals 16 residues. Germline CDR1 SGHNT, CDR2 YYREEE (reference sequence). The V segment lost 0 bases and the J segment 7 bases; nucleotides outside the gene matches: 8.

This chain uses TRBV27 with TRBJ2-1; D is possibly TRBD2 (6 bases). The CDR3 runs 15 residues. V shed 4 bases and J shed 7 bases, with 17 bases lying between them. Germline V gene data show CDR1 as MNHEY and CDR2 as SMNVEV (reference sequence). CDR3 nucleotide sequence: TGTGCCAGCAGTTATGCGGGACTCGTTTCTAATGAGCAGTTCTTC. Protein sequence: CASSYAGLVSNEQFF.